This T cell receptor (beta chain) comes out of a study of cytomegalovirus exposure and HLA in healthy donors. This CDR3 region has 18 residues. Germline CDR1 reads MDHEN; CDR2 reads SYDVKM. V lost 1 base to trimming and J lost 4 bases; unmatched junction nucleotides: 6. The PCR used 60 Vbeta and 13 Jbeta primers. Produced via immunoSEQ multiplex PCR; TCRdb's table is partial and in-frame only. The sample contains roughly 160,000 clones, roughly 82% of which appear only once. The chain has TRBV28 and TRBJ2-6; 11 bases map to TRBD1. The receptor was isolated from a middle-aged man in good health and CMV-seropositive. Source material: PBMCs. CDR3 residues: CASSLFGQGASGANVLTF. The CDR3 region has the DNA TGTGCCAGCAGTTTATTCGGACAGGGGGCGAGCGGGGCCAACGTCCTGACTTTC.